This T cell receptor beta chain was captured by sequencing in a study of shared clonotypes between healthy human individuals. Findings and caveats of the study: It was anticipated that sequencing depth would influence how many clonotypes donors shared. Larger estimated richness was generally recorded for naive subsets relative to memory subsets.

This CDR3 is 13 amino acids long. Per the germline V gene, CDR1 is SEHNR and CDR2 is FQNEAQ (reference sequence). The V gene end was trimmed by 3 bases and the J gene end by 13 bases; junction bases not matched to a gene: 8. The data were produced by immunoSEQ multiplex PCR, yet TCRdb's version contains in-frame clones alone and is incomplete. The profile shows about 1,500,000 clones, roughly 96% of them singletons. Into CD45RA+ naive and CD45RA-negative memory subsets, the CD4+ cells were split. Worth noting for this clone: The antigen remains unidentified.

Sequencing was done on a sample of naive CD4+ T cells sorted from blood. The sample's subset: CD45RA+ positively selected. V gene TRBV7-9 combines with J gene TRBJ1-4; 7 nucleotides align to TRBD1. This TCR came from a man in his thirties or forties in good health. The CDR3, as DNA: TGTGCCAGCAGCTTTCCCCCGACAGGGCGACTGTTTTTT. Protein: CASSFPPTGRLFF.